The TCR beta chain under discussion was sequenced for a study of blood T cells in healthy people across ages (dated by TCRdb to 2015 to 2017). About the full investigation: Template switching captured roughly one uniquely barcoded TCR beta cDNA molecule per two T cells in model experiments. The study measured age-related changes in TCR beta repertoire diversity using deep sequencing normalized with unique cDNA molecular identifiers. The donors were divided into four age groups: young (average approximately 17 years), middle-aged (around 41), aged (about 62) and long-lived (about 90). Donors of different ages were randomly distributed across sequencing lanes to avoid experimental bias. Using the same blood draw, the study looked at two additional independent replicas of 1 million unique cDNA reads for two donors, one aged 18 to 29 and the other aged 80 or older. Beyond this particular receptor, the publication reports: Because the CMV infection status of the donors was unknown, age-related changes in expanded clonotypes may potentially have been confounded. The long-lived group showed more naive CD4+ T cells, fewer expanded clones and increased TCR diversity than the aged group, suggesting age selection. Observed TCR beta diversity correlated strongly with the percentage of naive T cells measured by flow cytometry. Since profiling was done on bulk unsorted PBMCs, naive and antigen-experienced compartments could not be conclusively compared. As age increased, observed TCR beta diversity per million T cells dropped in a roughly linear way, and a significant reduction was already evident by age about 40. Estimates of total diversity based on one million sequenced T cells were regarded as lower bounds and as underestimates.

Library preparation used 5' RACE. The sequencer listed for this sample is Illumina HiSeq 2500. The second PCR ran for roughly 7 to 11 cycles and used a J-beta primer mix along with a sample-barcoded 5' primer. Each TCR beta cDNA molecule received a unique molecular identifier from a template-switch 5' adaptor carrying 12 random nucleotides. Each sample yielded at least 2.5 million CDR3-containing paired-end reads. First-strand cDNA synthesis was performed from all RNA using the Mint cDNA synthesis kit, with priming by a TRBC-specific oligonucleotide. After uracil-DNA glycosylase treatment, a first 18-cycle PCR used universal primers M1SS and BC2_uni_R on all cDNA. Per the source publication's procedure: Normalization of each sample was performed by random selection of 1 million high-quality reads, each carrying a distinct molecular identifier. Instead of being binned into consensus sequences, reads that shared molecular identifiers were thrown out. MiTCR, set to a Q25 quality threshold and the strictest error-elimination algorithm, was used for CDR3 identification, clonotype clustering and error correction. Lower-bound total TCR beta diversity was estimated with a nonparametric unseen species model using Euler transformation. TCRdb's own reprocessing of the public reads used fastp at Q25 and MiXCR and kept productive beta chains. Each entry is one CDR3 protein sequence, shown with its most common DNA and genes. These V and J calls are TCRdb output, not the study's own analysis. Counted in this sample were over a million distinct CDR3 sequences; 42% of them appeared once. About 3.8% of the sample is in the top ten clones.

Donors were approximately 42 systemically healthy Caucasian individuals from Russia aged 6 to 90 years. Each donor gave about 9.7 milliliters of peripheral blood, drawn into EDTA-treated Vacutainer tubes. PBMCs were isolated by Ficoll-Paque density-gradient centrifugation, with at least 7 million obtained per sample. Trizol reagent was used to extract total RNA from the PBMCs, yielding at least 5.5 micrograms per sample. Naive CD45RAhigh/CD27high T cell percentages were measured by flow cytometry on a PBMC aliquot from every donor. This clonotype was seen more than once but under ten times. No antigen is known for it. No qualities accompany the bases; no much larger clone lies one base away. The germline V gene specifies LGHNA as CDR1 and YNFKEQ as CDR2. At the junction V is shortened by 1 base and J by 13 bases, with 11 bases in between. The CDR3 runs 12 amino acids, cysteine and phenylalanine included. Left in the record is the CDR3 DNA by itself, 36 bases read in frame from the first base.

This chain joins TRBV4-2 to TRBJ2-1; the D gene identity is not certain. The sequenced sample was blood. The sequence was collected from a young woman in good health. The CDR3 loop reads CASSQGSTIQFF. Here is the DNA: TGTGCCAGCAGCCAAGGTAGTACGATACAGTTCTTC.